What follows are 2 T cell receptor beta chains derived from one specimen sequenced in a study of T cell repertoires in cytomegalovirus infection. TCRdb reanalysed the reads using MiXCR and keeps one entry per CDR3 protein. Of around 270,000 distinct CDR3 sequences listed, roughly 9% are singletons. Material for sequencing was PBMCs. Receptors originate from a human donor in good health (CMV status not recorded). Some clones in this sample may be carry-over from other donors' samples.

In this sample, this clonotype turned up a few times. The chain has TRBV19 and TRBJ1-5, with TRBD1 identical over 7 bases. The germline gives CDR1 LNHDA, CDR2 SQIVND (reference sequence). V dropped 5 bases and J dropped 0; count of bases not matched to a gene: 7. The CDR3 length is 16 residues. The DNA for the CDR3 is TGTGCCAGTAGTGAACGACAGGGACTTAGCAATCAGCCCCAGCATTTT. Translated: CASSERQGLSNQPQHF.

Of note for this clonotype: Here the CDR3 omits its conserved ending phenylalanine or tryptophan, so a read error is the likely source. This rearrangement joins TRBV29-1 to TRBJ2-3, with D possibly being TRBD1 (6 bases). The CDR3 has 15 residues. Trimming pared 7 bases from V and 0 bases from J, leaving 17 bases between. Germline CDR1 and CDR2: SQVTM and ANQGSEA. The CDR3 bases are TGCAGCGCCTCTAGGGGGTACCGAAGCACAGATACGCAGTATCTT. It codes for CSASRGYRSTDTQYL.